This is a list of T cell receptor beta chains from one sample in a study of cytomegalovirus exposure and HLA in healthy donors. Assay: immunoSEQ multiplex PCR; the TCRdb copy retains only in-frame clones and omits some. This repertoire shows approximately 80,000 clones, 63% found once; its top ten account for 15%. Sequencing was carried out using PBMCs. The receptors here all came from a woman in her 40s in good health and CMV-seropositive. Both conserved end residues are trimmed from each CDR3.

v_call	j_call	cdr3_length	cdr3_aa
TRBV7-2	TRBJ2-3	13	ASSLGGPSTDTQY
TRBV5-4	TRBJ1-2	14	ASSLGGTGSRVGYT
TRBV30	TRBJ1-2	11	AWSAGTGNGYT
TRBV7-2	TRBJ2-3	13	ASSLAGRWIDTQY
TRBV7-2	-	12	ASSLARGEYEQY
TRBV7-2	TRBJ1-2	11	ASSFSGAEGYT
TRBV28	TRBJ2-3	14	ASSFPQGRSTDTQY
TRBV27	TRBJ2-7	15	ASSSYSGWPVHYEQY
TRBV9	TRBJ2-3	13	ASSVRTGFTDTQY
TRBV28	TRBJ1-4	12	ASSLRVFNEKLF
TRBV5-5	TRBJ2-7	13	ASSWEGQFRYEQY
TRBV27	TRBJ1-5	12	ASSFWGGDQPQH
TRBV6-4	TRBJ2-1	12	ASTSRPGSGEQF
TRBV9	TRBJ1-5	13	ASSLLGNSNQPQH
TRBV14	TRBJ1-3	12	ASSQGQGTHTIY
TRBV19	TRBJ1-2	14	ASSIGTGDFYYGYT
TRBV23-1	TRBJ2-3	12	ASLPHRPTDTQY
TRBV28	-	14	ASRQPGGQRTYEQY